This T cell receptor (beta chain) was obtained from a study of cytomegalovirus exposure and HLA in healthy donors (dated by TCRdb to between 2016 and 2019). Background on the whole study: An earlier analysis of approximately 590 of the donors reported 250 to 300 Gb of sequence data and approximately 110 million unique TCR beta sequences from some 180 million T cells. The aim of the study was to test whether cataloging public T cell receptors could identify signatures of past pathogen exposure. A handful of DR-DQ haplotypes were handled as single units for association and clustering because linkage in the cohort was strong. Among around 400 genotyped donors of the cohort, an average of approximately 220,000 unique TCR beta nucleotide sequences was sequenced per donor, of which roughly 17% were non-productive. Rather than using new phenotypic data, the later analysis identified candidate immune exposures from TCR beta sequences and from how often those sequences occurred across donors. The T cell repertoires of around 670 subjects were profiled by immunosequencing and related to cytomegalovirus serostatus. To predict cytomegalovirus infection status, the study combined high-throughput TCR immunosequencing, statistical association of individual TCRs with disease status, and machine learning. To decide whether each TCR beta V gene segment behaved as functional or pseudogenic, an earlier analysis of approximately 590 of the donors relied on high-throughput TCR beta sequencing. In a later analysis, previously published TCR beta repertoires from hundreds of donors were re-analyzed and high-resolution HLA genotyping was added so that TCR occurrence patterns could be studied. The number of donors typed differed by locus, with roughly 629-640 for A, B, C, DRB1 and DQB1, roughly 520 for DQA1, 600 to 610 for DPA1, and some 450 for DPB1. Donor age, sex, ethnicity and CMV serostatus were compiled alongside the repertoire data. Among the roughly 410 genotyped donors, more than 70% belonged to the genetic ancestry cluster associated with self-reported Caucasian donors. Class I and class II HLA loci were covered by the typing at four-digit resolution. A later genetic analysis took genome-wide SNP genotypes for about three fifths of the roughly 670 donors and used that subset as a discovery cohort. Every repertoire in the discovery cohort had been generated on one and the same sequencing platform. A separate validation cohort of approximately 130 different subjects was used in addition to the 666-subject first cohort. Around 320 gigabases of sequencing data and 80 million or so unique TCR sequences were included in an early release covering about 700 HLA-typed donors.

Library prep was done by the immunoSEQ multiplex PCR assay. A mixture of 60 forward primers for TCR Vbeta segments and 13 reverse primers for TCR Jbeta segments was used in the multiplex PCR. The CDR3 region of rearranged TCR beta genes was amplified from genomic DNA with a multiplex PCR assay. The amplified TCR beta libraries were sequenced on the Illumina HiSeq System as 87-base-pair reads. As for the authors' bioinformatics: Across the 500 to 750 repertoires, a later analysis counted roughly 84 million unique TCR beta chains, roughly 11 million of which were shared by at least two donors. To remove PCR and sequencing errors, raw reads were error-corrected and collapsed into unique sequences using a nearest-neighbor algorithm that merged closely related sequences. Alignment of CDR3 sequences to IMGT reference sequences was used to assign V, D and J gene segments. For a sequence to be retained, a match of at least six nucleotides to both a V gene segment and a J gene segment was required. A rearrangement counted as productive if the CDR3 had no stop codons and remained in frame with V and J, and every other rearrangement counted as non-productive. CDR3 was defined according to IMGT convention as the region running from the second conserved V-encoded cysteine to the conserved J-encoded phenylalanine. Sequences without an unambiguous match to a single V gene segment were excluded from the earlier analysis of approximately 560 of the donors. In an earlier analysis of approximately 590 of the donors, a V segment was called functional when productive rearrangements were above 56.7%, and segregating when the standard deviation between donors exceeded 5%. A statistical classification framework was developed to diagnose cytomegalovirus status using the catalog of TCR beta chain sequences. V and J gene assignment, in a later analysis, came from comparing TCR nucleotide sequences with IMGT/GENE-DB human TR gene sequences. Using the TCRdist pipeline, a later analysis assigned CDR3 sequences along with most-parsimonious VDJ recombination scenarios. A later analysis defined each TCR beta chain by its CDR3 amino acid sequence plus V-gene family, and excluded reads lacking a unique V-gene family. In a later analysis, some 600 highly shared, low-generation-probability nucleotide sequences were removed to address suspected cross-contamination and a sequencing artifact. In a later analysis, a clonal expansion index for each public chain was calculated from normalized within-repertoire ranks of inferred template counts. A later analysis computed generation probabilities with a VDJ recombination model fitted to out-of-frame rearrangements, and checked the results against IGoR. A later analysis scored TCR-TCR, TCR-HLA and TCR-CMV co-occurrence with hypergeometric tests, applying a repertoire-size bias correction to TCR pairs. False discovery rates were estimated in a later analysis by permuting HLA or CMV assignments 20 times. In a later analysis, co-occurring TCRs were grouped with DBSCAN, and TCRdist sequence similarity was added when clustering was performed within HLA-allele-positive subsets. For co-occurrence clustering, repertoires with fewer than 30,000 or more than 120,000 public chains were excluded, along with roughly 5 repertoires with anomalous nucleotide sharing. TCRdb carries this immuneACCESS record with in-frame sequences only. Its versions omit some clonotypes, under half of them owing to an unresolved V gene in the studies checked, with the rest unexplained. The V and J calls and clone size are taken from that table; D and trimming were inferred from the DNA. The sample has roughly 180,000 clones on record, 75% to 85% of them singletons. The ten largest account for 0.7% to 0.85% of the sample.

On this clone itself: Its binding antigen is unknown. No base-level quality is on record; no much larger clone is a single base apart.

General conclusions and limits of the study: The presence/absence analyses assumed that sequencing depth was roughly uniform across donors, and that assumption may not be true. A later analysis found that HLA-associated TCR beta chains were more clonally expanded and had lower generation probabilities than equally common non-associated chains. Across donors, most TCR sequences were observed very rarely, whereas some public TCRs were present in many individuals. A further reported finding was that TCR beta sequences accurately predicted the HLA-A and HLA-B alleles for most subjects in the first cohort. At a false discovery rate of 0.05, a later analysis linked 16,951 TCR beta sequences to specific HLA alleles. The earlier analysis of some 560 of the donors excluded approximately 15 rarely observed V segments, including chromosome 9 orphons, because counts were too low. A later analysis found that TCR association rates varied across HLA loci, with DRB1 alleles showing the most associated TCRs and HLA-C alleles the fewest. According to a later analysis, parvovirus B19, influenza, CMV and Epstein-Barr virus appeared linked to several top co-occurrence clusters. According to a later analysis, most CMV-associated TCR beta chains appeared to be HLA-restricted, and the HLA associations seemed to be driven largely by CMV exposure. Linkage disequilibrium might explain the correlated functional status among segregating V segments, but an unknown experimental factor could not be excluded. For the cohort, immune exposure information was limited to CMV serostatus. Assigning TCR associations to individual alleles was difficult when HLA alleles, especially DR and DQ, strongly co-occurred. Because some donors lacked HLA typing at each locus, the association tests relied only on the typed subset. A cluster of highly shared sequence variants was judged likely to represent a technical artifact of the sequencing pipeline. In a later genetic analysis, a missense DCLRE1C variant was associated with V-gene and J-gene trimming of TCR beta chains, and the association was replicated in an independent cohort. The study gave a list of under 200 TCR beta chains associated with cytomegalovirus. In vitro tests confirmed that a few of the cytomegalovirus-associated TCR beta chains recognize cytomegalovirus antigens. According to a later genetic analysis, donors in an Asian-associated ancestry cluster had fewer N-insertions in productive TCRs than the roughly 670-donor mean. The classifier was reported to diagnose cytomegalovirus status with high specificity and sensitivity in both the original and validation cohorts. The authors suggested that the approach could potentially be generalized to other disease states and immunological phenotypes. In an earlier analysis of 587 of the donors, most TCR beta V segments appeared in productive rearrangements about 87% or about 30% of the time, broadly matching IMGT annotations. This cohort had only TCR beta chains sequenced, and the lack of alpha or paired-chain data limited which features could be detected.

In total, 666 healthy bone marrow donors made up the cohort. Cohort members were all nominally healthy when sampled, although unrecorded immune exposures were likely present. The donor was CMV seronegative and belonged to the group of over 300 seronegative cohort members. A peripheral blood sample was collected from each donor, and TCR beta sequencing was performed on peripheral blood mononuclear cells. The Qiagen DNeasy Blood Extraction Kit was used to extract genomic DNA from the blood cell samples. The source of this sequence is a female donor in good health and CMV-seronegative. The sequenced sample was PBMCs.

Here is the DNA: TGTGCCAGCAGCTTGTACGGTACCTATGGCTACACCTTC. Its protein reads: CASSLYGTYGYTF. The chain joins TRBV7-2 to TRBJ1-2, with no confidently assigned D gene. V is pared back by 3 bases and J by 4 bases, with 9 bases lying between the germline termini. For CDR1 and CDR2, the germline V gene lists SGHTA and FQGNSA. Counted from cysteine to phenylalanine, this CDR3 has 13 amino acids. The DNA shown is the 39-base CDR3, in frame from base 1.